A selection of T cell receptor beta chains follows, all from one sample in a study of blood T cell repertoires in COVID-19. Clones were sequenced by immunoSEQ multiplex PCR, and TCRdb holds only the in-frame ones, with some missing. The sample lists 80,000 to 100,000 clones, around 86% seen once, with 10% in the top ten. The sequenced sample consisted of peripheral blood. These receptors came from a man aged 50-60 years with acute or convalescent COVID-19. CDR3s include the opening cysteine and the closing phenylalanine or tryptophan. D genes are given only for firm matches. Part of the rows lack a size; the others show once, few, many or a class for expanded clones.

>TRBJ2-7|NA|NA|TRBV27
TGTGCCAGCAGTTTATTCGGGAGCTCCTACGAGCAGTACTTC
CASSLFGSSYEQYF
>TRBJ2-1|NA|NA|TRBV12-3/TRBV12-4
TGTGCCAGCACCCCCAGGAATGAGCAGTTCTTC
CASTPRNEQFF
>TRBJ1-5|few|NA|TRBV18
TGTGCCAGCTCACCACCGGGGGAGGGCAATCAGCCCCAGCATTTT
CASSPPGEGNQPQHF
>TRBJ2-1|NA|NA|TRBV7-2
TGTGCCAGCAGCTTCCAGCAGGCCTACAATGAGCAGTTCTTC
CASSFQQAYNEQFF
>TRBJ1-1|NA|TRBD1|TRBV6-5
TGTGCCAGCAGTTTATTGACAGGGGGCCAAACTGAAGCTTTCTTT
CASSLLTGGQTEAFF
>TRBJ2-7|NA|TRBD1|TRBV7-9
TGTGCCAGCAGCTTAGCGGGTGCAGGACAGGGGGCCTACGAGCAGTACTTC
CASSLAGAGQGAYEQYF
>TRBJ1-4|NA|TRBD1|TRBV19
TGTGCCAGTAATACAGTCGGACAGGGTTACGAAAAACTGTTTTTT
CASNTVGQGYEKLFF
>TRBJ2-1|medium-sized|TRBD2|TRBV6-4
TGTGCCAGCAGTGACTCGTTAGCGGGAGACCTTAATGAGCAGTTCTTC
CASSDSLAGDLNEQFF
>TRBJ1-2|NA|TRBD1|TRBV5-1
TGCGCCAGCAGCTCCGGACAGGGGGCCTATGGCTACACCTTC
CASSSGQGAYGYTF
>TRBJ2-1|once|TRBD2|TRBV5-1
TGCGCCAGCAGCTTACCCAGCGGGAGCTCCTACAATGAGCAGTTCTTC
CASSLPSGSSYNEQFF
>TRBJ1-1|NA|NA|TRBV19
TGTGCCAGCCTAAGGCGGGGTGAAGCTTTCTTT
CASLRRGEAFF
>TRBJ2-1|NA|TRBD1|TRBV7-6
TGTGCCAGCAGCTTAGAACAGGGGGCAATTTCGCGCCCCTACAATGAGCAGTTCTTC
CASSLEQGAISRPYNEQFF
>TRBJ1-2|NA|TRBD1|TRBV6-5
TGTGCCAGCAGTTACCGGGGGACAGGGGGCTATGGCTACACCTTC
CASSYRGTGGYGYTF
>TRBJ2-7|NA|NA|TRBV11-2
TGTGCCAGCAGCTCGACAGCCTCATACGAGCAGTACTTC
CASSSTASYEQYF
>TRBJ1-1|NA|NA|TRBV18
TGTGCCAGCTCACTCAGGGAGGGGAGCACTGAAGCTTTCTTT
CASSLREGSTEAFF
>TRBJ2-3|once|TRBD1|TRBV14
TGTGCCAGCAGCCTCCCGGGACAGGGTTCATTTACGCAGTATTTT
CASSLPGQGSFTQYF
>TRBJ1-1|NA|TRBD1|TRBV5-1
TGCGCCAGCAGCATCGACAGGGGGTACGCTTTCTTT
CASSIDRGYAFF
>TRBJ1-1|NA|NA|TRBV4-1
TGCGCCAGCACCCTGGGACGGGGGAGCACTGAAGCTTTCTTT
CASTLGRGSTEAFF
>TRBJ2-3|NA|TRBD1|TRBV19
TGTGCCACCCCACCGCCGGGACAGGGGTGGCGGGGTCTTAGCACAGATACGCAGTATTTT
CATPPPGQGWRGLSTDTQYF
>TRBJ1-1|NA|TRBD1|TRBV5-1
TGCGCCAGCAGACGACAGGGCTCTCTTGAAACTGAAGCTTTCTTT
CASRRQGSLETEAFF
>TRBJ2-7|NA|NA|TRBV11-3
TGTGCCAGCAGCTCCGGGACTGCGGGGCAGCAGTACTTC
CASSSGTAGQQYF
>TRBJ1-2|NA|NA|TRBV3-1/TRBV3-2
TGTGCCAGCAGCCGAGGAACAGGGTTAAGGGATGGCTACACCTTC
CASSRGTGLRDGYTF
>TRBJ2-3|NA|TRBD2|TRBV10-1
TGCGCCAGCAGTGTGCGGGAGCGGGATACGCAGTATTTT
CASSVRERDTQYF
>TRBJ2-3|NA|NA|TRBV12-3/TRBV12-4
TGTGCCAGCAGTTTACTAGATACGCAGTATTTT
CASSLLDTQYF
>TRBJ2-1|NA|NA|TRBV19
TGTGCCAGTAGTATTGGATCCCAGCGACCCTACAATGAGCAGTTCTTC
CASSIGSQRPYNEQFF
>TRBJ2-1|NA|NA|TRBV7-9
TGTGCCAGCAGCTCCCAGGGCTACAATGAGCAGTTCTTC
CASSSQGYNEQFF
>TRBJ2-1|few|NA|TRBV10-1
TGCGCCAGCAGTGAGTCCCACCAGGGGAGTGGGTACAATGAGCAGTTCTTC
CASSESHQGSGYNEQFF
>TRBJ1-2|NA|TRBD1|TRBV6-2/TRBV6-3
TGTGCCAGCAGCCTCGGACAGGGGCCCTCTAACTATGGCTACACCTTC
CASSLGQGPSNYGYTF
>TRBJ2-1|few|NA|TRBV6-4
TGTGCCAGCAGTTTGGTAGCGGAATCCTACAATGAGCAGTTCTTC
CASSLVAESYNEQFF
>TRBJ2-7|NA|TRBD2|TRBV6-5
TGTGCCAGCAGTTACTTTACTAGCGGGAACTCCTACGAGCAGTACTTC
CASSYFTSGNSYEQYF
>TRBJ1-1|NA|NA|TRBV5-8
TGTGCCAGCAGCTTGGCGAGAGGGGGGAACACTGAAGCTTTCTTT
CASSLARGGNTEAFF
>TRBJ1-1|few|NA|TRBV10-3
TGTGCCATCAGTGAGTCCGGGGGGAACACTGAAGCTTTCTTT
CAISESGGNTEAFF
>TRBJ2-3|NA|TRBD1|TRBV3-1/TRBV3-2
TGTGCCAGCAGCCCCCGACAGGGGAGCACAGATACGCAGTATTTT
CASSPRQGSTDTQYF
>TRBJ2-3|NA|TRBD2|TRBV5-4
TGTGCCAGCAGCCCGTCAGCGGGAGGGGGCACAGATACGCAGTATTTT
CASSPSAGGGTDTQYF
>TRBJ1-1|NA|NA|TRBV27
TGTGCCAGCAGTTTAAGGGTCACACCCGGAGGGACTGAAGCTTTCTTT
CASSLRVTPGGTEAFF
>TRBJ2-2|NA|NA|TRBV3-1/TRBV3-2
TGTGCCAGCAGCCAAACAGGGTTAACGGACGGGGAGCTGTTTTTT
CASSQTGLTDGELFF
>TRBJ1-1|few|NA|TRBV30
TGTGCCTGGAATTCAGGGGTGTGGACTGAAGCTTTCTTT
CAWNSGVWTEAFF
>TRBJ2-2|NA|TRBD2|TRBV6-2/TRBV6-3
TGTGCCAGCAGTTCGCATCCGGGACTAGACTGGACCGGGGAGCTGTTTTTT
CASSSHPGLDWTGELFF
>TRBJ2-5|NA|TRBD2|TRBV9
TGTGCCAGCAGCGAAACTAGCGGGTACGGGGAGACCCAGTACTTC
CASSETSGYGETQYF
>TRBJ1-3|NA|NA|TRBV25-1
TGTGCCAGCAGTGAGCGGCGGTCCTCTGGAAACACCATATATTTT
CASSERRSSGNTIYF
>TRBJ2-7|NA|TRBD2|TRBV20-1
TGCAGTGCTAGTGCTAGCGGGAGGGTGGACGAGCAGTACTTC
CSASASGRVDEQYF
>TRBJ1-2|NA|NA|TRBV6-1
TGTGCCAGCAGTGACCCTTTGACAGGAAACTATGGCTACACCTTC
CASSDPLTGNYGYTF